A single sample is the source of the 26 T cell receptor beta chains below, sequenced in a study of identical twins. TCRdb re-derived calls from the 5' RACE reads in MiXCR, one entry per CDR3 protein. This sample has 690,000 or so distinct CDR3 sequences, with 8.6% found just once. These data also formed part of another study, on yellow fever vaccine responses in identical twins.

The sample taken for sequencing was PBMCs. The receptors stem from a woman aged 18-29 years in good health.

About this clonotype: A much bigger clone sits one base away, suggesting this may be a read error. The J gene is TRBJ2-1, the V gene TRBV29-1, with 10 positions matching TRBD2. The CDR3 runs to 14 residues. Germline CDR1 reads SQVTM; CDR2 reads ANQGSEA. CDR3 in DNA: TGCAGCGTTGATGGGACTAGCGAATACAGTGAGCAGTTCTTC. Translated: CSVDGTSEYSEQFF.

V usage is TRBV24-1 and J usage is TRBJ2-3; TRBD1 matches at 9 bases. Trimming cost V 3 bases and J 3 bases; bases outside gene matches: 6. CDR3 length equals 16 residues. Germline CDR1 reads KGHDR; CDR2 reads SFDVKD. CDR3 coding DNA: TGTGCCACCAGTGATCAAGGACAGGGGCGGACAGATACGCAGTATTTT. Protein: CATSDQGQGRTDTQYF.

This clonotype was counted at least ten times. The chain employs TRBV5-1 and TRBJ2-1; maybe TRBD2 (5 bases). The V gene lost 5 bases and the J gene lost 3 bases, with 6 bases spanning the gap. Looked up from germline, CDR1 is SGHRS and CDR2 is YFSETQ. The CDR3 runs 12 residues. CDR3 DNA sequence: TGCGCCAGCAGACTAGGCTACAATGAGCAGTTCTTC. Protein: CASRLGYNEQFF.

This rearrangement joins TRBV7-8 to TRBJ2-7; a possible D gene is TRBD1 (6 bases). The CDR3 is made up of 14 amino acids. Germline V gene data show CDR1 as SGHVS and CDR2 as FQNEAQ. V was clipped by 5 bases and J by 2 bases, with 13 bases between them. The DNA of the CDR3 is TGTGCCAGCAGCCGGACAGTTAGCGCCTACGAGCAGTACTTC. Protein: CASSRTVSAYEQYF.

The chain recombines TRBV7-8 with TRBJ2-1; D unclear. CDR1 is SGHVS, CDR2 FQNEAQ, per germline. The V end lost 1 base, the J end lost 0 bases, and 13 bases lay between the germline ends. The CDR3 totals 17 residues. The CDR3 nucleotides are TGTGCCAGCAGCTTAGACTCCCTCGTGAGCTCCTACAATGAGCAGTTCTTC. Its translation: CASSLDSLVSSYNEQFF.

The chain uses TRBV5-1 and TRBJ2-2; no firm D call. V lost 1 base and J lost 8, with 15 bases in between. In germline, CDR1 is SGHRS, CDR2 YFSETQ. The CDR3 contains 15 residues. CDR3 in DNA: TGCGCCAGCAGCTTGTCTCCCGACCAACAGGGGGAGCTGTTTTTT. This encodes CASSLSPDQQGELFF.

The chain joins TRBV2 to TRBJ2-5; the D gene could be TRBD1 or TRBD2 (5 bases each). Germline loops: CDR1 SNHLY, CDR2 FYNNEI. Trimming stripped 8 bases from V and 1 base from J, with 14 bases between. CDR3 length equals 14 residues. This CDR3 reads CASDWGTTQETQYF. Written as DNA, the CDR3 is TGTGCCAGCGATTGGGGGACGACCCAAGAGACCCAGTACTTC.

This clonotype was counted only a few times. The chain uses TRBV7-3 and TRBJ2-2; D is unclear. V was clipped by 2 bases and J by 7 bases, with 8 bases between them. The CDR3 spans 13 residues. Germline V gene lookup returns CDR1 SGHTA and CDR2 FQGTGA. This CDR3 reads CASSLWADGELFF. The CDR3 DNA sequence: TGTGCCAGCAGCTTATGGGCGGACGGGGAGCTGTTTTTT.

With regard to this clonotype: The missing conserved phenylalanine or tryptophan at the end of this CDR3 makes a read error likely. This sequence joins TRBV29-1 and TRBJ2-5; the match to TRBD1 covers 8 bases. The V gene's germline CDR1 is SQVTM and CDR2 ANQGSEA. Trimming took 2 bases from V and 5 from J; bases not matched to a gene: 4. CDR3 length equals 13 residues. DNA of the CDR3: TGCAGCGTTGAACCCGACAGGGGCGAGACCCAGTACCTC. It is translated as CSVEPDRGETQYL.

This chain uses TRBV3-1 with TRBJ2-2, with TRBD1 matching 10 bases. The V and J ends lost 5 bases and 3 bases, in that order; junction bases with no gene match: 6. The length of the CDR3 is 16 residues. Germline CDR1 LGHDT, CDR2 YNNKEL (reference sequence). The CDR3 protein is CASSSRDRGDTGELFF. CDR3 nucleotide sequence: TGTGCCAGCAGCTCCCGGGACAGGGGAGACACCGGGGAGCTGTTTTTT.

This clonotype was found many times. The chain carries TRBV11-1 and TRBJ2-1; D is possibly TRBD1 or TRBD2 (5 bases each). The CDR3 contains 15 residues. V lost 0 bases, J lost 4 bases, and 10 bases lay in between. CDR1 is SGHAT and CDR2 is FQDESV in the germline V gene (reference sequence). The CDR3 spells CASSLARGEYNEQFF. DNA of the CDR3: TGTGCCAGCAGCTTAGCGCGAGGGGAATACAATGAGCAGTTCTTC.

J is TRBJ2-5 and V is TRBV12-5; tentatively, D is TRBD1 or TRBD2 (5 bases each). The CDR3 runs to 15 residues. Germline CDR1 LGHNT, CDR2 FRNRAP. V was trimmed by 1 base and J by 1 base, leaving 10 bases between them. CDR3: CASGLGDAFQETQYF. The CDR3 nucleotides read TGTGCTAGTGGTTTGGGGGACGCCTTCCAAGAGACCCAGTACTTC. Full variable domain (remainder filled in from reference TRBV12-5 and TRBJ2-5): DARVTQTPRHKVTEMGQEVTMRCQPILGHNTVFWYRQTMMQGLELLAYFRNRAPLDDSGMPKDRFSAEMPDATLATLKIQPSEPRDSAVYFCASGLGDAFQETQYFGPGTRLLVL.

This clonotype showed up many times. The V call is TRBV11-1, the J call TRBJ1-4; D not certain. Trimming removed 6 bases at V and 0 bases at J, with 20 bases between. This CDR3 is 18 amino acids long. CDR1 is SGHAT, CDR2 FQDESV, per germline (reference sequence). CDR3 region: CASRPLRVGLSTNEKLFF. The CDR3, as DNA: TGTGCCAGCAGGCCTTTACGGGTTGGCCTCTCAACTAATGAAAAACTGTTTTTT.

The chain recombines TRBV9 with TRBJ2-3; D is perhaps TRBD2 (5 bases). This CDR3 has 13 amino acids. CDR1 and CDR2 (germline): SGDLS, YYNGEE. Trimming removed 7 bases at V and 2 bases at J, with 11 bases between. The CDR3 DNA reads TGTGCCAGCGATAGAGGGAACACAGATACGCAGTATTTT. Translating gives CASDRGNTDTQYF.

The chain employs TRBV30 and TRBJ1-4; D remains ambiguous. Germline lookup yields CDR1 GTSNPN and CDR2 SVGIG (reference sequence). V dropped 0 bases and J dropped 12 bases, with 17 bases sitting between them. This CDR3 is 14 amino acids long. CDR3 in DNA: TGTGCCTGGAGTGTAGGGATCGCGCGTAGGGAACTGTTTTTT. This codes for CAWSVGIARRELFF.

This clonotype was seen a handful of times. The chain links TRBV6-6 to TRBJ2-1; D remains ambiguous. From germline, CDR1 is MNHNY and CDR2 SVGAGI (reference sequence). The CDR3 covers 11 residues. Deletions cut 5 bases from V and 6 bases from J, with 5 bases between. The CDR3 bases are TGTGCCAGCAGTCACCCCAATGAGCAGTTCTTC. This sequence encodes CASSHPNEQFF.

This chain's CDR3 is CASSTRHRDAMYEQYF. The CDR3 DNA sequence: TGTGCCAGCAGCACCCGGCACAGGGACGCTATGTACGAGCAGTACTTC. The chain is built from TRBV21-1 and TRBJ2-7; the table calls TRBD1, which could not be checked here. TRBV21-1 is a pseudogene segment. CDR3 length: 16 residues.

This sequence joins TRBV29-1 and TRBJ2-3; 15 bases are shared with TRBD2. The CDR3 sequence is 22 residues long. CDR1 is SQVTM, CDR2 ANQGSEA, per germline. Trimming removed 4 bases from V and 3 bases from J; junction bases left unmatched: 23. Written as DNA, the CDR3 is TGCAGCGTTGTCGGACAGGGGACTAGCGGGGGGATTCCCGACGGACTGACAGATACGCAGTATTTT. Translated, it gives CSVVGQGTSGGIPDGLTDTQYF.

Many counts were recorded for this clonotype. This chain links TRBV28 with TRBJ1-2; no firm D call. The CDR3 length is 12 residues. V was pared by 1 base and J by 8 bases, with 8 bases between. The germline gives CDR1 MDHEN, CDR2 SYDVKM. CDR3 coding DNA: TGTGCCAGCAGTTTATCCGGTCAGGGCTACACCTTC. Its protein product is CASSLSGQGYTF.

The V and J genes are TRBV20-1 and TRBJ1-5; D may be TRBD1 (6 bases). V gave up 2 bases and J gave up 3 bases, with 11 bases separating them. CDR3 length equals 14 residues. Germline V CDR1 and CDR2: DFQATT, SNEGSKA (reference sequence). Here the CDR3 reads CSARTRDNNQPQHF. In DNA form, the CDR3 reads TGCAGTGCTAGAACCCGGGACAACAATCAGCCCCAGCATTTT.

The sample holds many counts of this clonotype. The chain employs TRBV7-2 and TRBJ1-5, with 7 bases identical to TRBD1. With 5 bases clipped from V and 6 bases from J, the junction kept 7 bases outside the gene matches. The CDR3 length is 14 residues. CDR1 is SGHTA and CDR2 is FQGNSA in the germline V gene. CDR3 nucleotides: TGTGCCAGCAGCCCCAGGGGGGGCAGTCAGCCCCAGCATTTT. Its protein product is CASSPRGGSQPQHF.

This clonotype was counted many times. The chain has TRBV5-1 and TRBJ2-1, with 8 bases lining up with TRBD1. Germline CDR1 and CDR2: SGHRS and YFSETQ. The CDR3 loop spans 18 amino acids. Trimming at V came to 0 bases and at J to 6 bases, leaving 14 bases not matched to a gene. CDR3 residues: CASSLGATGAPDFNEQFF. CDR3 DNA sequence: TGCGCCAGCAGCTTGGGGGCGACAGGGGCTCCTGATTTCAATGAGCAGTTCTTC.

The J gene is TRBJ2-5, the V gene TRBV12-3 or TRBV12-4; tentative D call: TRBD1 (6 bases). CDR3 length: 15 amino acids. Deletions cut 5 bases from V and 7 bases from J, with 20 bases between. The CDR3 bases are TGTGCCAGCAGTCCCCGGGACACCGGATTGGGGACCCAGTACTTC. As protein: CASSPRDTGLGTQYF.

V gene TRBV21-1 combines with J gene TRBJ2-3; the table's D call TRBD1 went unverified against the DNA. TRBV21-1 is classified as a pseudogene. The CDR3 spans 20 residues. CDR3 nucleotides: TGTGCCAGCAGCAAAGGGGCGGGGACAGGCGAAATTCCTAGCACAGATACGCAGTATTTT. It codes for CASSKGAGTGEIPSTDTQYF.

The chain combines TRBV18 with TRBJ2-3; TRBD2 might be the D (5 bases). Germline V gene sequence: CDR1 KGHSH, CDR2 LQKENI. V was cut by 3 bases and J by 4 bases, with 14 bases left in between. This CDR3 comprises 15 residues. CDR3 sequence (DNA): TGTGCCAGCTCACCTATCCCACCGGGGTCAGATACGCAGTATTTT. Translated: CASSPIPPGSDTQYF.

In its sample, this clonotype was seen many times. The chain links TRBV29-1 to TRBJ1-6, with 8 bases aligning to TRBD1. The V gene's germline CDR1 is SQVTM and CDR2 ANQGSEA. This CDR3 spans 13 amino acids. V lost 6 bases, J lost 8 bases, and 6 bases stayed unmatched. CDR3 nucleotides: TGCAGCGTAGGACAGGGATCAGATTCACCCCTCCACTTT. Translated: CSVGQGSDSPLHF.